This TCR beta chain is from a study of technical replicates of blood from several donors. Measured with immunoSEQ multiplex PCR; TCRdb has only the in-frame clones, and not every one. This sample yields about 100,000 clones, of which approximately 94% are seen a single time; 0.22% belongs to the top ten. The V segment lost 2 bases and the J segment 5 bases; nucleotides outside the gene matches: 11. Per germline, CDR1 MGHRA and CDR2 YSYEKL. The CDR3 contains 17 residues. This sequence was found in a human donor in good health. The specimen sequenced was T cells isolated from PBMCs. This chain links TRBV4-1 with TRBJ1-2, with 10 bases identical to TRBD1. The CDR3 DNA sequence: TGCGCCAGCAGCCAATCCGGGACAGGGGAACTCGGGTATGGCTACACCTTC. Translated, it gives CASSQSGTGELGYGYTF.